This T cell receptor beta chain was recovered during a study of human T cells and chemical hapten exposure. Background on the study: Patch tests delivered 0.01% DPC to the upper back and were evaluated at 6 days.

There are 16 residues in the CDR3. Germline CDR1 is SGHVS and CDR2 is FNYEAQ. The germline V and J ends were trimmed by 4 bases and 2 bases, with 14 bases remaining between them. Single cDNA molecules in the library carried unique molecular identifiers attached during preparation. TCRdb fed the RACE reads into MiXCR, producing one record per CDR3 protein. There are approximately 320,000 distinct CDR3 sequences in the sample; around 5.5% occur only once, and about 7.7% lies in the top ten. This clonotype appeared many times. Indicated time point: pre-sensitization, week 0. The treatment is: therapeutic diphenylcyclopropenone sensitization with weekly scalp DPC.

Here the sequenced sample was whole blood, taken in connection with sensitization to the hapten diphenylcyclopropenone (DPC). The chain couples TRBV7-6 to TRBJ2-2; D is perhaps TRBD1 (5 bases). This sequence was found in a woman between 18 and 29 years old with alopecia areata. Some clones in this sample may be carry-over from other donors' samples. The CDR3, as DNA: TGTGCCAGCAGCTCAGGGATCCAGGGTAACACCGGGGAGCTGTTTTTT. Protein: CASSSGIQGNTGELFF.